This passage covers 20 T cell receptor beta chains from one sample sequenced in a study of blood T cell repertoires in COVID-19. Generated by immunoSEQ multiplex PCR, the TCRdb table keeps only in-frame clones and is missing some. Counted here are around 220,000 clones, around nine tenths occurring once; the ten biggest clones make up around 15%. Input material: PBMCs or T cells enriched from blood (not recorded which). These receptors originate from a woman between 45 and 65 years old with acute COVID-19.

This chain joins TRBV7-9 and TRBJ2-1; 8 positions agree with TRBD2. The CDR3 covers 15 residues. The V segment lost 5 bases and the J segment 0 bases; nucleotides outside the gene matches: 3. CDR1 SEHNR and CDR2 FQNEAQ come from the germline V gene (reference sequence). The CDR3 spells CASSQTSGSYNEQFF. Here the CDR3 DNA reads TGTGCCAGCAGCCAAACTAGCGGCTCCTACAATGAGCAGTTCTTC.

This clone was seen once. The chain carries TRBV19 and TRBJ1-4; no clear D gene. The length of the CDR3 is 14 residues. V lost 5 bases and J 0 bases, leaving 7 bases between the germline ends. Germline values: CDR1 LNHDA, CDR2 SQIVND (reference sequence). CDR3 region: CASSRMSTNEKLFF. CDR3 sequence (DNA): TGTGCCAGTAGTCGTATGTCAACTAATGAAAAACTGTTTTTT.

The CDR3 DNA reads as TGTGCCAGCAGCCAAGGACTAGCGGGAAACACCGGGGAGCTGTTTTTT. It is translated as CASSQGLAGNTGELFF. The chain joins TRBV3-1 (or the pseudogene TRBV3-2) to TRBJ2-2; TRBD2 agrees at 11 bases. Germline trimming cut 1 base from V and 2 bases from J; bases unmatched to any gene: 0. Germline lookup yields CDR1 LGHDT and CDR2 YNNKEL (reference sequence). This CDR3 spans 16 amino acids.

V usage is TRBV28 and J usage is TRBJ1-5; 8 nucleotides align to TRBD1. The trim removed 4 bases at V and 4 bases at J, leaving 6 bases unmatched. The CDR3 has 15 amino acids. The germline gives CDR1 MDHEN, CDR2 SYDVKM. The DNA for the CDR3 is TGTGCCAGCAGTTCGGTCAGGGGGCTTAATCAGCCCCAGCATTTT. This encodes CASSSVRGLNQPQHF.

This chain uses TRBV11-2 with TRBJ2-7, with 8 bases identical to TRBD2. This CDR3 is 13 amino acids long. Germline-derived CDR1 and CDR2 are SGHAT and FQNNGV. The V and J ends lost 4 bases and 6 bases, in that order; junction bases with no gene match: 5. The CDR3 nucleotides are TGTGCCAGCAGCTCTGGACTAGCAAGCGAGCAGTACTTC. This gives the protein CASSSGLASEQYF. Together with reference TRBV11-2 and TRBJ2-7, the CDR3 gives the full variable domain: EAGVAQSPRYKIIEKRQSVAFWCNPISGHATLYWYQQILGQGPKLLIQFQNNGVVDDSQLPKDRFSAERLKGVDSTLKIQPAKLEDSAVYLCASSSGLASEQYFGPGTRLTVT.

CDR3 protein: CASSFMSSYNEQFF. As DNA, the CDR3 is TGTGCCAGCAGCTTTATGAGTTCCTACAATGAGCAGTTCTTC. The V and J genes are TRBV5-8 and TRBJ2-1; no clear D. The CDR3 is 14 residues long. The germline V gene has CDR1 SGHTS and CDR2 YDEGEE. Trimming removed 2 bases from V and 1 base from J, with 7 bases in between.

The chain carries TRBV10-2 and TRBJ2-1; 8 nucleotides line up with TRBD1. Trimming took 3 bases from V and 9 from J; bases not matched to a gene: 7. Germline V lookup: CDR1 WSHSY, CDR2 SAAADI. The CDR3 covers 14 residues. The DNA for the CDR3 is TGCGCCAGCAGTGACCCCAGACAGGGGCGTGAGCAGTTCTTC. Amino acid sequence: CASSDPRQGREQFF.

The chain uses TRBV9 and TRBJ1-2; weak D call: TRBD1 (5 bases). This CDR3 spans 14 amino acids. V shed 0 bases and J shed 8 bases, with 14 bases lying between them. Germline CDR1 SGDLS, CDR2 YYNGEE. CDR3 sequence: CASSVGGTPRGYTF. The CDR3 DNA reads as TGTGCCAGCAGCGTAGGGGGCACTCCTCGGGGCTACACCTTC.

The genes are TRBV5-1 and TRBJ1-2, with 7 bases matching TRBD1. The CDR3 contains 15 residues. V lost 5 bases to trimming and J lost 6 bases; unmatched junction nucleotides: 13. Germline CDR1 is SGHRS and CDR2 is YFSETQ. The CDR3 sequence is CASRSGQVATHGYTF. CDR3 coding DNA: TGCGCCAGCAGGAGCGGACAGGTCGCGACCCATGGCTACACCTTC.

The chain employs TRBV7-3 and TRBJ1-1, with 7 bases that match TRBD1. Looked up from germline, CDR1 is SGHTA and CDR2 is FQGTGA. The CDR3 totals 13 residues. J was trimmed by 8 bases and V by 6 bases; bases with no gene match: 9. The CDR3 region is CASSPRRDSEAFF. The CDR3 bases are TGTGCCAGCAGTCCCCGCCGGGACAGCGAAGCTTTCTTT.

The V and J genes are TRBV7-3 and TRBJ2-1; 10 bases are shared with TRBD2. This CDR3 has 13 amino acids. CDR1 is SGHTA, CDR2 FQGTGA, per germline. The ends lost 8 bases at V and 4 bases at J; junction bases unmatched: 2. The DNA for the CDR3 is TGTGCCAGCGGACTAGCGGAGTACAATGAGCAGTTCTTC. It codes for CASGLAEYNEQFF. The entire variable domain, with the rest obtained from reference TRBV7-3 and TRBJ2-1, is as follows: GAGVSQTPSNKVTEKGKYVELRCDPISGHTALYWYRQSLGQGPEFLIYFQGTGAADDSGLPNDRFFAVRPEGSVSTLKIQRTERGDSAVYLCASGLAEYNEQFFGPGTRLTVL.

CDR3 sequence: CAAGWSSEAFF. CDR3 DNA sequence: TGTGCCGCAGGGTGGAGCAGTGAAGCTTTCTTT. The chain combines TRBV19 with TRBJ1-1; D perhaps matches TRBD1 (5 bases). The CDR3 has 11 amino acids. CDR1 and CDR2 from the germline V gene are LNHDA and SQIVND (reference sequence). Trimming removed 11 bases at V and 7 bases at J, with 14 bases between.

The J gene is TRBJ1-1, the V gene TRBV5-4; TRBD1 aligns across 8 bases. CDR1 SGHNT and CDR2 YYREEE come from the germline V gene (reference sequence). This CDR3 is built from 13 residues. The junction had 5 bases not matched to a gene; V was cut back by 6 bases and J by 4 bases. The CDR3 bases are TGTGCCAGCATCGGACAGGGAGGCACTGAAGCTTTCTTT. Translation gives CASIGQGGTEAFF.

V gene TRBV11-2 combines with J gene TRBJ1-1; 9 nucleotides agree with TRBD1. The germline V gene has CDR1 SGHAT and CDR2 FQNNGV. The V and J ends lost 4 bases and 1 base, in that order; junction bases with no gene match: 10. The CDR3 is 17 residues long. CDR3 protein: CASSSLHGQGSNTEAFF. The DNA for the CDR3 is TGTGCCAGCAGCTCACTCCACGGACAGGGGTCGAACACTGAAGCTTTCTTT.

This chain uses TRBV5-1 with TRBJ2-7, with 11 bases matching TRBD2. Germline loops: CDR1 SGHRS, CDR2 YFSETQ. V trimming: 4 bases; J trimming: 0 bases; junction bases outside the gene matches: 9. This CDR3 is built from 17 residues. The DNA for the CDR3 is TGCGCCAGCAGCCCTCAAAAACTAGCGGGAGTCTCCTACGAGCAGTACTTC. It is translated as CASSPQKLAGVSYEQYF.

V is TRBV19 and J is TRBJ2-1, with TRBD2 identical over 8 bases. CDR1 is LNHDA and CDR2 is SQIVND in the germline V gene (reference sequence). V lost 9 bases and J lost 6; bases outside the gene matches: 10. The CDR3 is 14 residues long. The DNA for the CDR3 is TGTGCCAGCGCTCGGGAGGGCCGAACCAATGAGCAGTTCTTC. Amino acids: CASAREGRTNEQFF.

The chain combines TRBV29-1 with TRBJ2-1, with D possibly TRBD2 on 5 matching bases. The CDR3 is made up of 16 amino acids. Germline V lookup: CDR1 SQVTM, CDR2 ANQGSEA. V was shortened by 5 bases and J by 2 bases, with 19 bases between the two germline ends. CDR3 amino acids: CSVCISPSWPYNEQFF. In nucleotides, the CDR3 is TGCAGCGTTTGCATAAGCCCTAGCTGGCCCTACAATGAGCAGTTCTTC.

The CDR3 spells CASSVDRLAGEGQYF. CDR3 nucleotides: TGTGCCAGCAGCGTAGATCGACTAGCGGGAGAAGGGCAGTACTTC. The chain is built from TRBV9 and TRBJ2-7; TRBD2 matches 12 bases. The J segment lost 9 bases and the V segment lost 0 bases, leaving 7 bases of the junction unmatched. CDR1 SGDLS and CDR2 YYNGEE come from the germline V gene. This CDR3 comprises 15 residues.

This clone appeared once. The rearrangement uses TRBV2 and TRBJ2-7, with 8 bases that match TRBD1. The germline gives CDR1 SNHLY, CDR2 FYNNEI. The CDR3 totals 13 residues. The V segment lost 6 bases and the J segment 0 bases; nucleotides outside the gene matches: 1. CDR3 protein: CASRDRVSYEQYF. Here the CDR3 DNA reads TGTGCCAGCAGGGACAGGGTCTCCTACGAGCAGTACTTC.

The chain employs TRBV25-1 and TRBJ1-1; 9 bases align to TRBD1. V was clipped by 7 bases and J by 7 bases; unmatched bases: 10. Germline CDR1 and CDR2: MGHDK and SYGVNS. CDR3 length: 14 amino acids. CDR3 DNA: TGTGCCAGCACCTTGACAGGGGGGTCCGGTGAAGCTTTCTTT. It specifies CASTLTGGSGEAFF. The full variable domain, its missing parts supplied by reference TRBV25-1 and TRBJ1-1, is EADIYQTPRYLVIGTGKKITLECSQTMGHDKMYWYQQDPGMELHLIHYSYGVNSTEKGDLSSESTVSRIRTEHFPLTLESARPSHTSQYLCASTLTGGSGEAFFGQGTRLTVV.